Each of the 30 T cell receptor beta chains below was sequenced from the same sample in a study of cytomegalovirus exposure and HLA in healthy donors. 13 Jbeta primers and 60 Vbeta primers were used for the PCR. Here immunoSEQ multiplex PCR was the method, and the copy in TCRdb shows in-frame clones only, minus some. The profile covers under 300,000 clones, with roughly 91% appearing a single time and 1.5% to 2% taken by the ten largest. The specimen was PBMCs. These receptors all come from a girl aged 2 to 9 in good health and CMV-seronegative.

V and J are TRBV2 and TRBJ2-6; TRBD1 aligns across 9 bases. CDR3 length: 16 residues. V lost 8 bases and J lost 6; bases outside the gene matches: 11. CDR1 SNHLY and CDR2 FYNNEI come from the germline V gene. The CDR3 sequence is CASEEDRGLVANVLTF. Written as DNA, the CDR3 is TGTGCCAGCGAGGAGGACAGGGGTCTTGTGGCCAACGTCCTGACTTTC.

The V and J genes are TRBV6-5 and TRBJ2-5; possibly TRBD2 for D (5 bases). The V gene's germline CDR1 is MNHEY and CDR2 SVGAGI. This CDR3 contains 14 residues. V lost 0 bases to trimming and J lost 1 base, with 6 bases between them. The CDR3 reads CASSYSGVQETQYF. Written as DNA, the CDR3 is TGTGCCAGCAGTTACTCCGGGGTCCAAGAGACCCAGTACTTC.

V and J are TRBV5-1 and TRBJ2-5, with 10 bases that match TRBD2. The germline V gene has CDR1 SGHRS and CDR2 YFSETQ. The CDR3 is 17 amino acids. J gave up 1 base and V 0 bases, and 6 bases lay outside the gene matches. The CDR3 bases are TGCGCCAGCAGCTTGGAGCTAGCGGGAGATTTCCAAGAGACCCAGTACTTC. The encoded protein is CASSLELAGDFQETQYF.

This chain joins TRBV4-2 and TRBJ2-3; tentative D call: TRBD2 (7 bases). CDR3 size: 16 residues. Trimming took 4 bases from V and 3 from J, leaving 17 bases between them. Per germline, CDR1 LGHNA and CDR2 YNFKEQ. In nucleotides, the CDR3 is TGTGCCAGCAGCCGAGCGGAAGGGGGGGGGACAGATACGCAGTATTTT. Protein product: CASSRAEGGGTDTQYF.

The J gene is TRBJ2-3, the V gene TRBV7-6; tentative D call: TRBD2 (7 bases). V was pared by 6 bases and J by 2 bases, with 21 bases between. Germline V CDR1 and CDR2: SGHVS, FNYEAQ. The CDR3 consists of 17 residues. CDR3: CASREGVAGAITDTQYF. The CDR3 DNA reads as TGTGCCAGCAGAGAAGGTGTGGCGGGGGCGATCACAGATACGCAGTATTTT.

The chain joins TRBV6-5 to TRBJ2-7; 9 nucleotides match TRBD2. This CDR3 spans 15 amino acids. After removal of 4 bases from V and 2 bases from J, the junction contained 6 bases not matched to a gene. CDR1 and CDR2 from the germline V gene are MNHEY and SVGAGI. The CDR3 region has the DNA TGTGCCAGCAGTTCTGCGGCTAGCGGGGCCTACGAGCAGTACTTC. The encoded protein is CASSSAASGAYEQYF.

The rearrangement uses TRBV30 and TRBJ2-1; 8 nucleotides match TRBD2. Looked up from germline, CDR1 is GTSNPN and CDR2 is SVGIG (reference sequence). V was clipped by 2 bases and J by 4 bases; unmatched bases: 7. The CDR3 is made up of 15 amino acids. The CDR3 nucleotides read TGTGCCTGGAGTAAGGGAACTAGCGGATACAATGAGCAGTTCTTC. Its translation is CAWSKGTSGYNEQFF.

The chain links TRBV27 to TRBJ2-2, with 10 nucleotides matching TRBD1. The CDR3 runs 16 residues. Germline trimming cut 0 bases from V and 6 bases from J; bases unmatched to any gene: 4. The germline V gene has CDR1 MNHEY and CDR2 SMNVEV (reference sequence). Here the CDR3 DNA reads TGTGCCAGCAGTTTATCGGGGACAGGGGTTGCCGGGGAGCTGTTTTTT. Protein: CASSLSGTGVAGELFF.

The rearrangement uses TRBV7-9 and TRBJ2-5; TRBD2 aligns across 12 bases. Looked up from germline, CDR1 is SEHNR and CDR2 is FQNEAQ (reference sequence). The CDR3 is made up of 16 amino acids. J was trimmed by 1 base and V by 5 bases; bases with no gene match: 5. CDR3 in amino acids: CASSNGLAGLQETQYF. CDR3 bases: TGTGCCAGCAGCAACGGACTAGCGGGGCTCCAAGAGACCCAGTACTTC.

The chain carries TRBV6-5 and TRBJ2-1, with a weak D call TRBD2 (6 bases). The CDR3 spans 16 residues. Germline V gives CDR1 MNHEY, CDR2 SVGAGI. The V and J ends lost 0 bases and 4 bases respectively, with 13 bases between them. The CDR3 is CASSYSWEVGYNEQFF. In DNA, the CDR3 is TGTGCCAGCAGTTACTCTTGGGAGGTAGGGTACAATGAGCAGTTCTTC.

The chain joins TRBV7-2 to TRBJ2-1, with 8 bases fitting TRBD1. V trimming: 5 bases; J trimming: 4 bases; junction bases outside the gene matches: 10. The CDR3 spans 16 residues. Germline CDR1 SGHTA, CDR2 FQGNSA. CDR3 loop: CASSPLGTGVYNEQFF. The CDR3 nucleotides are TGTGCCAGCAGCCCGCTCGGGACAGGTGTATACAATGAGCAGTTCTTC.

The V and J genes are TRBV6-1 and TRBJ1-5, with TRBD1 matching 8 bases. The germline gives CDR1 MNHNS, CDR2 SASEGT. This CDR3 comprises 14 residues. Losses at the gene ends were 7 bases for V and 4 bases for J; bases not matched to a gene: 6. This CDR3 is CASIPGTGNQPQHF. The CDR3 nucleotides are TGTGCCAGCATTCCCGGGACAGGTAATCAGCCCCAGCATTTT.

The chain uses TRBV29-1 and TRBJ2-4; maybe TRBD1 (6 bases). CDR1 is SQVTM, CDR2 ANQGSEA, per germline. CDR3 length equals 15 residues. Trimming removed 4 bases from V and 2 bases from J, with 15 bases in between. The CDR3 sequence: CSVAGTPRTKNIQYF. CDR3 in DNA: TGCAGCGTTGCCGGGACACCCAGGACCAAAAACATTCAGTACTTC.

In its sample, this clone was seen once. The rearrangement joins TRBV5-4 to TRBJ1-4, with D possibly being TRBD1 (6 bases). The V gene lost 4 bases and the J gene lost 0 bases, with 13 bases spanning the gap. CDR1 and CDR2 from the germline V gene are SGHNT and YYREEE (reference sequence). There are 16 residues in the CDR3. The CDR3 sequence: CASSHAGQSTNEKLFF. CDR3 coding DNA: TGTGCCAGCAGCCATGCCGGACAGTCAACTAATGAAAAACTGTTTTTT.

The chain joins TRBV14 to TRBJ2-7, with unresolved D. Trimming stripped 0 bases from V and 3 bases from J, with 15 bases between. This CDR3 is 16 amino acids long. Germline V lookup: CDR1 SGHDN, CDR2 FVKESK. The CDR3 sequence is CASSQEELPHSYEQYF. The CDR3 DNA is TGTGCCAGCAGCCAAGAAGAACTTCCCCATAGCTACGAGCAGTACTTC.

The CDR3 here is CASSPIGSPQHF. The CDR3 DNA sequence: TGTGCCAGCAGTCCGATCGGGTCGCCCCAGCATTTT. The chain couples TRBV28 to TRBJ1-5; no clear D. There are 12 residues in the CDR3. Trimming took off 5 bases at V and 9 bases at J, with 11 bases between the two ends. Germline CDR1 MDHEN, CDR2 SYDVKM.

This clone occurred once. V and J are TRBV7-9 and TRBJ1-4, with D hard to call. With 5 bases removed from V and 8 bases from J, the gap between germline ends came to 18 bases. The CDR3 spans 15 residues. Germline assignment: CDR1 SEHNR and CDR2 FQNEAQ (reference sequence). The CDR3 coding sequence is TGTGCCAGCAGCCCGCTGGAGGGCCCGAGCGAAAAACTGTTTTTT. Translation: CASSPLEGPSEKLFF.

This chain uses TRBV19 with TRBJ1-5, with 9 bases identical to TRBD1. The CDR3 sequence is 17 residues long. With 9 bases clipped from V and 0 bases from J, the junction kept 12 bases outside the gene matches. Germline V CDR1 and CDR2: LNHDA, SQIVND (reference sequence). The DNA for the CDR3 is TGTGCCAGCGCGTTGGGACAGGGATTACTTAGCAATCAGCCCCAGCATTTT. Translating gives CASALGQGLLSNQPQHF.

This clone was recorded once. The chain joins TRBV27 to TRBJ2-2; D perhaps matches TRBD1 (6 bases). CDR3 length: 14 amino acids. Looked up from germline, CDR1 is MNHEY and CDR2 is SMNVEV (reference sequence). V was shortened by 3 bases and J by 4 bases, with 9 bases between the two germline ends. Here the CDR3 reads CASSFGGGTGELFF. The CDR3 nucleotides read TGTGCCAGCAGTTTTGGGGGCGGCACCGGGGAGCTGTTTTTT.

The chain links TRBV27 to TRBJ2-2, with unresolved D. The V and J ends lost 4 bases and 7 bases respectively, with 4 bases between them. CDR1 and CDR2 (germline): MNHEY, SMNVEV (reference sequence). The CDR3 has 11 residues. CDR3 DNA sequence: TGTGCCAGCAGTTCCTTCGGGGAGCTGTTTTTT. Translation gives CASSSFGELFF.

V and J are TRBV5-1 and TRBJ1-1, with no clear D. The germline V and J ends were trimmed by 4 bases and 1 base, with 11 bases remaining between them. The CDR3 spans 14 residues. CDR1 and CDR2 from the germline V gene are SGHRS and YFSETQ. CDR3 amino acids: CASSPPGRNTEAFF. As DNA, the CDR3 is TGCGCCAGCAGCCCCCCGGGGAGGAACACTGAAGCTTTCTTT.

The gene calls are TRBV9 and TRBJ1-4, with TRBD1 matching over 7 bases. J lost 4 bases, V lost 4 bases, and 7 bases had no gene match. The CDR3 sequence is 15 residues long. From germline, CDR1 is SGDLS and CDR2 YYNGEE. The CDR3 DNA is TGTGCCAGCAGCCCGTCCGGGACAGTTAATGAAAAACTGTTTTTT. Protein product: CASSPSGTVNEKLFF. The full variable domain, in which reference TRBV9 and TRBJ1-4 provide the parts outside the CDR3, is DSGVTQTPKHLITATGQRVTLRCSPRSGDLSVYWYQQSLDQGLQFLIQYYNGEERAKGNILERFSAQQFPDLHSELNLSSLELGDSALYFCASSPSGTVNEKLFFGSGTQLSVL.

This clone was counted between two and nine times. The gene calls are TRBV5-6 and TRBJ2-3; 7 bases map to TRBD1. CDR1 is SGHDT, CDR2 YYEEEE, per germline. J lost 4 bases, V lost 0 bases, and 2 bases had no gene match. The CDR3 consists of 14 residues. CDR3 residues: CASSLGQGADTQYF. In DNA, the CDR3 is TGTGCCAGCAGCTTGGGGCAGGGGGCAGATACGCAGTATTTT.

This clone appeared once. The chain joins TRBV15 to TRBJ2-5; 11 bases map to TRBD2. Germline CDR1 reads LNHNV; CDR2 reads YYDKDF (reference sequence). This CDR3 is 16 amino acids long. V shed 6 bases and J 3 bases; nucleotides not matched to a gene: 9. CDR3 DNA: TGTGCCACCAGTTTAACTAGCGGGGGCCTGAAAGAGACCCAGTACTTC. Protein product: CATSLTSGGLKETQYF. Filled out from reference TRBV15 and TRBJ2-5, the complete variable domain reads DAMVIQNPRYQVTQFGKPVTLSCSQTLNHNVMYWYQQKSSQAPKLLFHYYDKDFNNEADTPDNFQSRRPNTSFCFLDIRSPGLGDTAMYLCATSLTSGGLKETQYFGPGTRLLVL.

J is TRBJ1-3 and V is TRBV11-3, with D perhaps matching TRBD1 (6 bases). Between the trimmed V and J ends, which lost 3 bases and 2 bases, there was a span of 14 bases. The CDR3 covers 16 residues. CDR1 is SGHNT and CDR2 is YENEEA in the germline V gene. The CDR3 nucleotides read TGTGCCAGCAGCTTGGGCCCAGGGGCCCCTGGAAACACCATATATTTT. This codes for CASSLGPGAPGNTIYF.

V is TRBV10-2 and J is TRBJ2-1, with 8 bases identical to TRBD1. The CDR3 is 14 residues long. Looked up from germline, CDR1 is WSHSY and CDR2 is SAAADI. V shed 6 bases and J 9 bases; nucleotides not matched to a gene: 10. The CDR3 loop is CASSEPGQAPEQFF. CDR3 in DNA: TGCGCCAGCAGCGAACCGGGACAGGCCCCTGAGCAGTTCTTC.

This chain uses TRBV4-1 with TRBJ1-4; no reliable D call. The CDR3 runs to 14 residues. The germline V gene encodes CDR1 MGHRA and CDR2 YSYEKL. Trimming cost V 1 base and J 5 bases, with 8 bases left between them. The CDR3 region is CASSQANSNEKLFF. Written as DNA, the CDR3 is TGCGCCAGCAGCCAAGCCAACAGCAATGAAAAACTGTTTTTT.

The chain links TRBV7-6 to TRBJ2-1, with TRBD2 identical over 9 bases. Trimming took 6 bases from V and 8 from J; bases not matched to a gene: 8. Germline CDR1 SGHVS, CDR2 FNYEAQ. The CDR3 is 14 amino acids. The CDR3 protein is CASRHQAGGDEQFF. In DNA form, the CDR3 reads TGTGCCAGCAGACACCAGGCGGGAGGGGATGAGCAGTTCTTC.

The V and J genes are TRBV5-1 and TRBJ2-1; TRBD1 matches 8 bases. From germline, CDR1 is SGHRS and CDR2 YFSETQ. The CDR3 length is 14 residues. Trimming removed 3 bases from V and 7 bases from J; junction bases left unmatched: 6. For the CDR3, the DNA is TGCGCCAGCAGCTCCTGGGACAGGAGTAATGAGCAGTTCTTC. Its protein is CASSSWDRSNEQFF.

A single count supports this clone. The J gene is TRBJ2-1, the V gene TRBV7-6; 10 bases match TRBD2. The CDR3 totals 15 residues. From germline, CDR1 is SGHVS and CDR2 FNYEAQ. V trimming: 6 bases; J trimming: 4 bases; junction bases outside the gene matches: 6. This CDR3 reads CASREAGGPYNEQFF. The CDR3 DNA reads TGTGCCAGCAGGGAAGCGGGAGGGCCATACAATGAGCAGTTCTTC.